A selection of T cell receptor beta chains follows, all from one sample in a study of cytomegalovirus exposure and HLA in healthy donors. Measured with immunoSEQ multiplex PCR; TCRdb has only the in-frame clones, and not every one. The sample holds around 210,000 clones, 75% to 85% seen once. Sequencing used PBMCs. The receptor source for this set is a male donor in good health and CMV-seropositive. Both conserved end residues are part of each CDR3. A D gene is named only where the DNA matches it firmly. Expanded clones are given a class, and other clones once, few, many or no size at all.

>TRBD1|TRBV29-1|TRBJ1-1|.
CSGDRGTEAFF
TGCAGCGGAGACAGGGGCACTGAAGCTTTCTTT
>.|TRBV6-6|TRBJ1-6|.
CASSLGTTGSPLHF
TGTGCCAGCAGCCTGGGGACTACCGGCTCACCCCTCCACTTT
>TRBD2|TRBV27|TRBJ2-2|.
CASSKYGTSGGVGELFF
TGTGCCAGCAGTAAATATGGGACTAGCGGGGGTGTCGGGGAGCTGTTTTTT
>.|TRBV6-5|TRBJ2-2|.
CASSYPFAGELFF
TGTGCCAGCAGTTACCCTTTCGCCGGGGAGCTGTTTTTT
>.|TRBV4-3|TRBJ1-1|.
CASSQVWAANTEAFF
TGCGCCAGCAGCCAAGTATGGGCCGCGAACACTGAAGCTTTCTTT
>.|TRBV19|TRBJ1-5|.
CASKEQGKVNQPQHF
TGTGCCAGTAAAGAACAGGGAAAGGTCAATCAGCCCCAGCATTTT
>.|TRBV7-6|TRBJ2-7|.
CASSLGIPQGNYEQYF
TGTGCCAGCAGCTTAGGAATTCCCCAGGGCAACTACGAGCAGTACTTC
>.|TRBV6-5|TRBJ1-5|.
CASSYTAGNQPQHF
TGTGCCAGCAGTTACACCGCAGGGAATCAGCCCCAGCATTTT
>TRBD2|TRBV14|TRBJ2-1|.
CASSQETGLAGFQNEQFF
TGTGCCAGCAGCCAAGAAACGGGACTAGCCGGGTTTCAGAATGAGCAGTTCTTC
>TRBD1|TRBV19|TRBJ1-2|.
CASTVTGGFSNYGYTF
TGTGCCAGTACCGTGACAGGGGGGTTCTCTAACTATGGCTACACCTTC
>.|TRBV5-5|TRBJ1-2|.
CASSLAGQSFGYTF
TGTGCCAGCAGCTTGGCGGGACAAAGCTTTGGCTACACCTTC
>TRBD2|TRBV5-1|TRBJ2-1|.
CASSLGLAGLPGNEQFF
TGCGCCAGCAGCCTGGGACTAGCGGGACTACCCGGGAATGAGCAGTTCTTC
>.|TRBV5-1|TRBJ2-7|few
CASSSGERTAFYEQYF
TGCGCCAGCAGCAGCGGAGAGCGGACAGCGTTCTACGAGCAGTACTTC